This T cell receptor beta chain was documented in a study of response to subunit inactivated influenza vaccine. Study findings and constraints: The authors put forward the suggestion that each seasonal influenza vaccination may bring in only a limited number of new T cells.

TCRdb reanalysed the RT-PCR reads using MiXCR and keeps one entry per CDR3 protein. The sample has roughly 650,000 distinct CDR3 sequences, 15% to 18% seen once. Trimming stripped 3 bases from V and 4 bases from J, with 15 bases between. Germline CDR1 reads DFQATT; CDR2 reads SNEGSKA (reference sequence). This CDR3 contains 14 residues. This clonotype was seen repeatedly, ten times or more. The antigen remains undetermined. The sequenced sample was PBMCs from blood, obtained about 13 days after vaccination. The V call is TRBV20-1, the J call TRBJ1-2; D is unclear. The receptor was isolated from a middle-aged man who received an inactivated influenza vaccine. DNA for the CDR3: TGCAGTGCTAGTCCCGGGCATACGGGCTATGGCTACACCTTC. Residues: CSASPGHTGYGYTF.